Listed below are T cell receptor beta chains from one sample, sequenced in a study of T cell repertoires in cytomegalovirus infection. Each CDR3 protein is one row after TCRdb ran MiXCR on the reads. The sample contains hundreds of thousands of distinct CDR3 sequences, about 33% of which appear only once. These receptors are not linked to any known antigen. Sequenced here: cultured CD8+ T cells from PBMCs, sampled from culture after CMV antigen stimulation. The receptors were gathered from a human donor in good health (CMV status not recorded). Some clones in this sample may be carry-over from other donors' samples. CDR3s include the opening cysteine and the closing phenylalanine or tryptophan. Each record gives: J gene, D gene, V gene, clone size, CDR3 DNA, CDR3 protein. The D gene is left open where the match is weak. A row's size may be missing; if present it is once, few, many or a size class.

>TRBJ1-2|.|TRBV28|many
TGTGCCAGCAGTTTGATCCCACAGGTCCCTAGGCTCTATGGCTACACCTTC
CASSLIPQVPRLYGYTF
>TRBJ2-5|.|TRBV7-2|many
TGTGCCAGCAGCTTTTCGTCGTACCAAGAGACCCAGTACTTC
CASSFSSYQETQYF
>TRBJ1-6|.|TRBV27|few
TGTGCCAGCAGATCGGGGCTGTATAATTCACCCCTCCACTTT
CASRSGLYNSPLHF
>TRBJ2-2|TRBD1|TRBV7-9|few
TGTGCCAACGGGACAGGCGGGACCGGGGAGCTGTTTTTT
CANGTGGTGELFF
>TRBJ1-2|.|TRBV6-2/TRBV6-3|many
TGTGCCAGCAGGGACAGCGAGGGGTATGGCTACACCTTC
CASRDSEGYGYTF
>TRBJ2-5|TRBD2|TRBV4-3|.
TGCGCCAGCAGCCAGGGAGCGGGGGGTCCCCAAGAGACCCAGTACTTC
CASSQGAGGPQETQYF
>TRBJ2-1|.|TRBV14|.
TGTGCCAGCAGCCAACTAGGGGGTTCCTACAATGAGCAGTTCTTC
CASSQLGGSYNEQFF
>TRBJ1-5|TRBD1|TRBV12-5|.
TGTGCTAGTGGTTGGGGGACAGATAGCAATCAGCCCCAGCATTTT
CASGWGTDSNQPQHF
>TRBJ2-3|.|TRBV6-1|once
TGTGCCCAGCAAGGCAGGGGAGTAAGAGATACGCAGTATTTT
CAQQGRGVRDTQYF
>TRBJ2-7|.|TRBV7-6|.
TGTGCCAGCAGCCCCGGACCGGGGTCAGCCTACGAGCAGTACTTC
CASSPGPGSAYEQYF